This T cell receptor beta chain originates from a study of post-analysis software for immune sequencing data. Each TCR beta cDNA library carried unique molecular identifiers. TCRdb re-called the PCR reads through MiXCR, storing one row per CDR3 protein. Of hundreds of thousands of distinct CDR3 sequences in the sample, around 60% were seen once. The sequence was obtained from a girl aged 2-10 years with multiple sclerosis. Sample: blood.

The CDR3 DNA reads as TGTGCCAGCAGTGTCCTAAAGGGGTGGGGAGAGACCCAGTACTTC. It translates to CASSVLKGWGETQYF. The chain joins TRBV6-1 to TRBJ2-5; tentatively, D is TRBD1 (5 bases). The V end was cut by 4 bases, the J end by 4 bases, with 16 bases between. This CDR3 spans 15 amino acids. Germline V CDR1 and CDR2: MNHNS, SASEGT.